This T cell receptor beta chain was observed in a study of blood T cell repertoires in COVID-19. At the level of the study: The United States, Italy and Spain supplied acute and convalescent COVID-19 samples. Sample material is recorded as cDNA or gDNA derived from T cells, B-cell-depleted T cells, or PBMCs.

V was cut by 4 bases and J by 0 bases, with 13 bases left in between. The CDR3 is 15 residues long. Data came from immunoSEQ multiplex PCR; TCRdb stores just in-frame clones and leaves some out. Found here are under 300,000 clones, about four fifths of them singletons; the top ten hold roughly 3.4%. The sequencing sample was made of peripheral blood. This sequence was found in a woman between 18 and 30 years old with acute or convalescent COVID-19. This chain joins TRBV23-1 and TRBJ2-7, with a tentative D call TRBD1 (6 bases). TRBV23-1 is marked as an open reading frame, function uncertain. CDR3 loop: CASSPGTNLSYEQYF. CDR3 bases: TGCGCCAGCAGTCCCGGGACAAATCTCTCCTACGAGCAGTACTTC.